This T cell receptor beta chain was found in a study of CD8+CD57+ T cells in acquired aplastic anemia. About the study: The average read count for CD4+ cells in healthy donors was around 10 million.

Germline CDR1 ENHRY, CDR2 SYGVKD. V lost 3 bases, J lost 7 bases, and 9 bases stayed unmatched. The CDR3 covers 15 residues. This clonotype was observed a handful of times. Profiles of TCR beta VDJ and CDR3 were generated from a genomic DNA template. Each CDR3 protein gets one entry after TCRdb re-called the reads with MiXCR. The table records some 210,000 distinct CDR3 sequences, around 60% of them present only once. Specimen: sorted CD4+, CD8+, or CD8+CD57+ T cells (not recorded which) from PBMCs. This sequence joins TRBV10-3 and TRBJ1-2; 9 bases fit TRBD1. This clonotype originated in a human donor in good health. Here the CDR3 DNA reads TGTGCCATCAGTGAATCGGACAGGGGAGATTTTGGCTACACCTTC. The encoded protein is CAISESDRGDFGYTF.